Each of the 5 T cell receptor beta chains below was sequenced from the same sample in a study of neurological immune-mediated disorders. TCRdb processed the 5' RACE reads anew with MiXCR; each CDR3 protein has one entry. The sample includes approximately 86,000 distinct CDR3 sequences, 2.6% of them seen just once. The specimen was PBMCs. Every receptor here comes from a woman aged 25 to 39 with multiple sclerosis.

This clonotype was seen ten or more times. The chain has TRBV5-1 and TRBJ1-2; TRBD1 is a possible D gene (6 bases). This CDR3 has 13 amino acids. Germline assignment: CDR1 SGHRS and CDR2 YFSETQ. Trimming took off 2 bases at V and 10 bases at J, with 15 bases between the two ends. As DNA, the CDR3 is TGCGCCAGCAGCTTTGGCGGCAGGGGCGACTACACCTTC. This translates into CASSFGGRGDYTF.

The sample holds many counts of this clonotype. The chain is built from TRBV7-2 and TRBJ2-3; 7 nucleotides line up with TRBD2. The V segment lost 0 bases and the J segment 4 bases; nucleotides outside the gene matches: 4. In germline, CDR1 is SGHTA, CDR2 FQGNSA. CDR3 length: 15 amino acids. CDR3 region: CASSLAGGKADTQYF. CDR3 bases: TGTGCCAGCAGCTTAGCGGGAGGGAAGGCAGATACGCAGTATTTT.

This clonotype has ten or more counts. CDR3 sequence (DNA): TGTGCCAGCAGTTACCTCGTAAACGGACAGGGCAAGAACACTGAAGCTTTCTTT. Encoded protein: CASSYLVNGQGKNTEAFF. V usage is TRBV6-6 and J usage is TRBJ1-1; TRBD1 matches 8 bases. CDR1 and CDR2 (germline): MNHNY, SVGAGI (reference sequence). Trimming removed 2 bases from V and 1 base from J; junction bases left unmatched: 12. This CDR3 spans 18 amino acids.

There are many counts of this clonotype. The chain recombines TRBV5-6 with TRBJ2-7; 9 bases map to TRBD1. The CDR3 length is 15 residues. The V gene end was trimmed by 0 bases and the J gene end by 3 bases; junction bases not matched to a gene: 4. Germline assignment: CDR1 SGHDT and CDR2 YYEEEE. In DNA form, the CDR3 reads TGTGCCAGCAGCTTGGTACCGGGACAGGGCTACGAGCAGTACTTC. This translates into CASSLVPGQGYEQYF.

This clonotype was observed many times. J is TRBJ2-2 and V is TRBV27; no definite D call. Trimming shortened V by 3 bases and J by 6 bases, and 14 bases separated the two germline ends. CDR3 length equals 15 residues. Germline V gives CDR1 MNHEY, CDR2 SMNVEV (reference sequence). The CDR3 DNA reads TGTGCCAGCAGTTTCCCCCCCGGGCCCTCCGGGGAGCTGTTTTTT. The encoded protein is CASSFPPGPSGELFF.